These 23 T cell receptor beta chains originate from one sample sequenced in a study of vaccination and CD4 T cells after COVID-19. Each CDR3 protein is one row after TCRdb ran MiXCR on the PCR reads. The sample carries fewer than 15,000 distinct CDR3 sequences, less than 80% recorded once. The sequencing used CD4+ T cells from blood, collected after SARS-CoV-2 vaccination. Source of these receptors: a human donor who had recovered from COVID-19.

The table lists this clonotype with a few counts. The J gene is TRBJ2-6, the V gene TRBV6-1, with a possible D match to TRBD2 (5 bases). The CDR3 runs 16 residues. Germline assignment: CDR1 MNHNS and CDR2 SASEGT. The V and J ends lost 2 bases and 0 bases respectively, with 8 bases between them. The CDR3 nucleotides are TGTGCCAGCAGTGAACCCGGGGACTCTGGGGCCAACGTCCTGACTTTC. Its translation: CASSEPGDSGANVLTF.

This clonotype was found a few times. The V gene is TRBV15, the J gene TRBJ1-4; D not certain. Trimming pared 5 bases from V and 7 bases from J, leaving 17 bases between. Germline CDR1 reads LNHNV; CDR2 reads YYDKDF (reference sequence). The CDR3 loop spans 15 amino acids. CDR3 DNA: TGTGCCACCAGCCGGGTTAAGGGTTTGGGTGAAAAACTGTTTTTT. This codes for CATSRVKGLGEKLFF.

The chain uses TRBV19 and TRBJ1-5; D is unclear. CDR3 size: 13 residues. CDR1 and CDR2 from the germline V gene are LNHDA and SQIVND (reference sequence). V dropped 5 bases and J dropped 7 bases, with 12 bases sitting between them. The CDR3 loop is CASSPSFRQPQHF. CDR3 in DNA: TGTGCCAGTAGTCCCTCATTCCGGCAGCCCCAGCATTTT.

The rearrangement links TRBV7-2 to TRBJ2-5; D ambiguous. Germline values: CDR1 SGHTA, CDR2 FQGNSA. Deletions cut 4 bases from V and 3 bases from J, with 15 bases between. The length of the CDR3 is 15 residues. The DNA for the CDR3 is TGTGCCAGCAGCTCCCTCCTTGGAAAGGAAGAGACCCAGTACTTC. Amino acid sequence: CASSSLLGKEETQYF.

The chain recombines TRBV6-2 or TRBV6-3 with TRBJ2-1; 9 nucleotides line up with TRBD2. V was pared by 2 bases and J by 2 bases, with 7 bases of the junction left unmatched. Germline CDR1 is MNHEY and CDR2 is SVGEGT. This CDR3 has 17 residues. The CDR3 DNA reads as TGTGCCAGCAGTTACGGGGGCGGGAGGGTAACCTACAATGAGCAGTTCTTC. This encodes CASSYGGGRVTYNEQFF.

The chain combines TRBV7-9 with TRBJ2-7; TRBD1 aligns across 9 bases. Germline V CDR1 and CDR2: SEHNR, FQNEAQ (reference sequence). CDR3 length: 13 amino acids. V lost 5 bases and J lost 4; bases outside the gene matches: 3. CDR3 bases: TGTGCCAGCAGCGACAGGGGGTTGTACGAGCAGTACTTC. Protein sequence: CASSDRGLYEQYF. Full variable domain (remainder filled in from reference TRBV7-9 and TRBJ2-7): DTGVSQNPRHKITKRGQNVTFRCDPISEHNRLYWYRQTLGQGPEFLTYFQNEAQLEKSRLLSDRFSAERPKGSFSTLEIQRTEQGDSAMYLCASSDRGLYEQYFGPGTRLTVT.

The V gene is TRBV28, the J gene TRBJ2-7, with 13 bases aligning to TRBD2. This CDR3 comprises 16 residues. Germline assignment: CDR1 MDHEN and CDR2 SYDVKM. The V gene end was trimmed by 6 bases and the J gene end by 6 bases; junction bases not matched to a gene: 11. In nucleotides, the CDR3 is TGTGCCAGCAGACACTCGACTAGCGGGAGGCACCGCGAGCAGTACTTC. It yields the protein CASRHSTSGRHREQYF.

This clonotype was picked up a small number of times. V is TRBV7-9 and J is TRBJ1-5; 11 bases map to TRBD1. Germline CDR1 and CDR2: SEHNR and FQNEAQ (reference sequence). Trimming at V came to 5 bases and at J to 2 bases, leaving 2 bases not matched to a gene. The CDR3 covers 15 residues. This CDR3 is CASSGTGGGNQPQHF. The CDR3 region has the DNA TGTGCCAGCAGCGGGACAGGGGGAGGCAATCAGCCCCAGCATTTT.

In its sample, this clonotype was seen a few times. The genes are TRBV6-1 and TRBJ2-2; D gene uncertain. The CDR3 runs 15 residues. Germline lookup yields CDR1 MNHNS and CDR2 SASEGT. V was clipped by 6 bases and J by 5 bases, with 16 bases between them. This CDR3 is CASSTDGAPTGELFF. The CDR3, as DNA: TGTGCCAGCAGCACGGACGGCGCCCCAACCGGGGAGCTGTTTTTT.

This clonotype was seen only a few times. The J gene is TRBJ1-2, the V gene TRBV20-1; 8 bases match TRBD1. With 4 bases clipped from V and 3 bases from J, the junction kept 7 bases outside the gene matches. Germline CDR1 and CDR2: DFQATT and SNEGSKA (reference sequence). CDR3 size: 14 residues. The CDR3 spells CSATFTTGDYGYTF. The CDR3 DNA sequence: TGCAGTGCTACCTTTACGACAGGGGACTATGGCTACACCTTC.

V is TRBV10-3 and J is TRBJ1-2; D uncertain. This CDR3 spans 14 amino acids. The V and J ends lost 10 bases and 4 bases respectively, with 19 bases between them. CDR1 is ENHRY, CDR2 SYGVKD, per germline. CDR3 coding DNA: TGTGCCACTAAACCTCCGGTAAGGAGCTATGGCTACACCTTC. It yields the protein CATKPPVRSYGYTF.

This chain joins TRBV21-1 and TRBJ2-5; the table's D call, TRBD2, was not checked against the DNA. TRBV21-1 is described as a pseudogene. The CDR3 is 15 amino acids. The CDR3 protein is CASSNCGSCQETQYF. CDR3 nucleotides: TGTGCCAGCAGCAATTGCGGGAGCTGCCAAGAGACCCAGTACTTC.

The rearrangement joins TRBV20-1 to TRBJ1-1; unclear D gene. The length of the CDR3 is 14 residues. The germline gives CDR1 DFQATT, CDR2 SNEGSKA (reference sequence). Trimming took off 6 bases at V and 0 bases at J, with 14 bases between the two ends. CDR3 sequence (DNA): TGCAGTGCCCACGAGGCCGCAGTGAACACTGAAGCTTTCTTT. This translates into CSAHEAAVNTEAFF.

The chain has TRBV25-1 and TRBJ1-6; D remains ambiguous. This CDR3 has 12 amino acids. Germline V gene sequence: CDR1 MGHDK, CDR2 SYGVNS. Deletions cut 4 bases from V and 9 bases from J, with 7 bases between. CDR3 nucleotides: TGTGCCAGCAGTGTCCCCGGTTCACCCCTCCACTTT. Its protein product is CASSVPGSPLHF.

The gene calls are TRBV6-5 and TRBJ1-5, with D unclear. V was pared by 4 bases and J by 3 bases, with 7 bases between. The CDR3 contains 13 residues. Germline CDR1 reads MNHEY; CDR2 reads SVGAGI. This chain's CDR3 is CASSSQFNQPQHF. The CDR3 region has the DNA TGTGCCAGCAGTTCGCAGTTCAATCAGCCCCAGCATTTT.

The chain is built from TRBV12-3 or TRBV12-4 and TRBJ2-5; the D call may be TRBD1 or TRBD2 (5 bases each). With 1 base removed from V and 4 bases from J, the gap between germline ends came to 22 bases. This CDR3 spans 18 amino acids. CDR3 region: CASSLEFSGPGGGETQYF. In DNA form, the CDR3 reads TGTGCCAGCAGTTTAGAGTTTTCTGGACCTGGGGGTGGAGAGACCCAGTACTTC.

This chain joins TRBV20-1 and TRBJ2-2; D unclear. Trimming left V 0 bases short and J 1 base short, with 6 bases between. This CDR3 is built from 14 residues. The V gene's germline CDR1 is DFQATT and CDR2 SNEGSKA (reference sequence). This CDR3 is CSARDRGNTGELFF. The DNA of the CDR3 is TGCAGTGCTAGAGATCGTGGGAACACCGGGGAGCTGTTTTTT.

The chain recombines TRBV24-1 with TRBJ2-1, with 9 positions matching TRBD1. This CDR3 is 15 amino acids long. The V gene's germline CDR1 is KGHDR and CDR2 SFDVKD. Unmatched junction bases numbered 1, after V lost 4 bases and J lost 1 base. The CDR3 region is CATSDDRGSYNEQFF. In DNA, the CDR3 is TGTGCCACCAGTGACGACAGGGGGTCCTACAATGAGCAGTTCTTC.

This chain joins TRBV21-1 and TRBJ2-2; the tabulated D call, TRBD1, remains unverified against the DNA. TRBV21-1 is recorded as a pseudogene. This CDR3 region has 21 residues. The CDR3, as DNA: TGTGCCAGCACCGCAAGGAGGGGGACATCAGGGGCGACAAGAGGAACCGGGGAGCTGTTTTTT. Amino acids: CASTARRGTSGATRGTGELFF.

The chain employs TRBV6-1 and TRBJ1-2; tentatively, D is TRBD1 (5 bases). Trimming pared 3 bases from V and 6 bases from J, leaving 14 bases between. The CDR3 sequence is 14 residues long. Germline V lookup: CDR1 MNHNS, CDR2 SASEGT. Here the CDR3 reads CASSDGYAGNGYTF. CDR3 sequence (DNA): TGTGCCAGCAGTGACGGGTACGCAGGGAATGGCTACACCTTC.

V gene TRBV12-3 or TRBV12-4 combines with J gene TRBJ1-5; 7 bases are a match to TRBD1. The CDR3 totals 13 residues. J was trimmed by 4 bases and V by 6 bases; bases with no gene match: 3. The CDR3 loop reads CASRGQLNQPQHF. DNA for the CDR3: TGTGCCAGCAGGGGACAGTTGAATCAGCCCCAGCATTTT.

This chain links TRBV3-1 with TRBJ1-1, with D perhaps TRBD1 (6 bases). V was cut by 4 bases and J by 3 bases, with 9 bases left in between. The CDR3 is 13 amino acids. Per the germline V gene, CDR1 is LGHDT and CDR2 is YNNKEL (reference sequence). CDR3 bases: TGTGCCAGCAGCCCCCGACAGGACACTGAAGCTTTCTTT. This translates into CASSPRQDTEAFF.

The V gene is TRBV7-3, the J gene TRBJ2-5; the D gene is possibly TRBD2 (5 bases). V was pared by 3 bases and J by 2 bases, with 13 bases between. Germline V gene sequence: CDR1 SGHTA, CDR2 FQGTGA. CDR3 length equals 15 residues. The CDR3 DNA is TGTGCCAGCAGCTTGAACGGGAACCGACAAGAGACCCAGTACTTC. It is translated as CASSLNGNRQETQYF.